The 22 T cell receptor beta chains below were found in one sample sequenced in a study of tumor-infiltrating lymphocytes in primary liver carcinoma. A constant-region primer primed TCR beta cDNA synthesis from around 500 ng of total RNA. Three nested multiplex PCR rounds, a slightly modified ARM-PCR method, built the TCR beta libraries. Running approximately 10 cycles apiece, the first two PCR rounds relied on TRBV1-TRBV30 forward primers together with a C-beta reverse primer. TCRdb reprocessed the multiplex PCR reads via MiXCR and lists one record per CDR3 protein. The profile shows 99,000 or so distinct CDR3 sequences, roughly 80% of them singletons. Starting material for RNA and DNA co-extraction consisted of about 19-32 mg of unsorted bulk tissue. The sequencing sample was made of liver tumor tissue from sampling region 3. Regarding subset: tumor region T3, left-lateral pole. The receptors stem from a man aged 35-49 years with primary liver carcinoma and hepatitis B virus infection.

Judged by abundance, this clonotype is medium-sized (0.01 to 0.1%). This chain joins TRBV6-1 and TRBJ2-7, with 7 bases aligning to TRBD1. V lost 7 bases and J lost 1; bases outside the gene matches: 4. Germline loops: CDR1 MNHNS, CDR2 SASEGT. This CDR3 comprises 13 residues. This CDR3 is CASTRTGSYEQYF. The DNA for the CDR3 is TGTGCCAGCACCCGGACAGGTTCCTACGAGCAGTACTTC.

This clonotype was seen a single time. One junction end does not reproduce the germline sequence, and a read error may be involved. This chain links TRBV11-2 with TRBJ2-5; 10 nucleotides match TRBD2. Per germline, CDR1 SGHAT and CDR2 FQNNGV. This CDR3 region has 15 residues. CDR3 in DNA: TGTGCCAGCAGCTTAGGGACTAGCGGACAGGAGACCCGGTACTTC. Its protein is CASSLGTSGQETRYF.

This clonotype was seen a handful of times. Germline is not matched at one junction end, which may reflect a read error. The CDR3 DNA follows: TGTGCCAGTAGCTTCGATGCCAATGAGCAGTTCTTC. Its translation: CASSFDANEQFF. The chain recombines TRBV11-3 with TRBJ2-1, with D unclear. CDR1 and CDR2 (germline): SGHNT, YENEEA. This CDR3 contains 12 residues. Based on the CDR3 plus reference TRBV11-3 and TRBJ2-1, the full variable domain is EAGVVQSPRYKIIEKKQPVAFWCNPISGHNTLYWYLQNLGQGPELLIRYENEEAVDDSQLPKDRFSAERLKGVDSTLKIQPAELGDSAVYLCASSFDANEQFFGPGTRLTVL.

Concerning this clonotype itself: Since the CDR3 does not end with the conserved phenylalanine or tryptophan, this likely comes from a read error. The DNA is left out, because the CDR3 cannot be placed on it with certainty; the CDR3 is given as TCRdb lists it. The chain combines TRBV5-1 with TRBJ1-5; TRBD1, the table's D call, lacks a check against the DNA. CDR1 and CDR2 (germline): SGHRS, YFSETQ. The CDR3 spans 17 amino acids, including both terminal residues. CDR3 sequence reads: CTSSLGIGQGYNQPHHS.

V usage is TRBV6-6 and J usage is TRBJ2-5, with D unclear. The V end lost 6 bases, the J end lost 14 bases, and 19 bases lay between the germline ends. Germline CDR1 is MNHNY and CDR2 is SVGAGI (reference sequence). This CDR3 has 12 amino acids. In DNA, the CDR3 is TGTGCCAGCAGCCTTGTCGCGGAGACCGATTACTTC. Translation: CASSLVAETDYF.

Concerning this clonotype: It is likely a read error, because the conserved phenylalanine at the end of the CDR3 is missing. It is unclear where the CDR3 begins or ends on the DNA, so no DNA is shown, and the CDR3 is as TCRdb lists it. The chain carries TRBV6-2 or TRBV6-3 and TRBJ1-5. The CDR3 totals 14 residues, both ends included. Germline loops: CDR1 MNHEY, CDR2 SVGEGT. CDR3 region: CASSYRPSNQPQHL.

With regard to this clonotype: No conserved phenylalanine or tryptophan ends this CDR3, so it is likely a read error. The V gene is TRBV20-1, the J gene TRBJ2-1; no definite D call. Germline CDR1 reads DFQATT; CDR2 reads SNEGSKA (reference sequence). Trimming took off 2 bases at V and 7 bases at J, with 9 bases between the two ends. This CDR3 comprises 12 residues. CDR3: CSARQLVNEQFY. CDR3 nucleotide sequence: TGCAGTGCTAGACAGTTGGTGAATGAGCAGTTCTAC.

In regard to this clonotype: At one of its ends the junction is not consistent with the germline gene, which may arise from a read error. V usage is TRBV6-2 or TRBV6-3 and J usage is TRBJ1-1; tentative D call: TRBD1 (5 bases). CDR1 is MNHEY and CDR2 is SVGEGT in the germline V gene. The length of the CDR3 is 11 residues. CDR3 region: CTSSSAGLAFF. DNA for the CDR3: TGTACCAGCAGTTCGGCAGGGCTGGCCTTCTTT.

About this clonotype: One junction end disagrees with the germline gene, perhaps due to a read error. The CDR3 spells CVSVRQGYTEAFF. Here the CDR3 DNA reads TGTGTCAGCGTGAGACAGGGCTACACTGAAGCTTTCTTT. V gene TRBV12-3 or TRBV12-4 combines with J gene TRBJ1-1; 7 bases map to TRBD1. The CDR3 is made up of 13 amino acids.

Notes on this clonotype: The CDR3 does not end in the conserved phenylalanine or tryptophan, so this is likely a read error. The gene calls are TRBV5-1 and TRBJ2-7; D possibly corresponds to TRBD2 (6 bases). This CDR3 is 15 amino acids long. Per germline, CDR1 SGHRS and CDR2 YFSETQ. This chain's CDR3 is CVSSSNGGTSYEQYS. The CDR3 nucleotides read TGCGTCAGCAGCTCCAACGGCGGGACCTCCTACGAGCAGTACTCA.

Comment on this clonotype: Sequence at one end of the junction differs from germline and may be a read error. The chain combines TRBV10-2 with TRBJ1-2, with D perhaps TRBD1 (6 bases). From germline, CDR1 is WSHSY and CDR2 SAAADI. There are 14 residues in the CDR3. Here the CDR3 DNA reads TGCGCCAGCAGTAGGCAGGGGATGAACTATGGTTACACCTTC. Its protein product is CASSRQGMNYGYTF.

This clonotype was counted between two and nine times. One end of the junction does not line up with germline, which may come from a read error. J is TRBJ1-2 and V is TRBV29-1; weak D call: TRBD1 (5 bases). CDR1 and CDR2 (germline): SQVTM, ANQGSEA. CDR3 length equals 14 residues. The CDR3 is CGVEADEGVDGYTF. CDR3 sequence (DNA): TGCGGCGTTGAAGCGGATGAAGGGGTGGATGGTTACACCTTC.

The chain carries TRBV18 and TRBJ1-5, with unresolved D. The germline V and J ends were trimmed by 5 bases and 2 bases, with 4 bases remaining between them. CDR1 is KGHSH, CDR2 LQKENI, per germline. The CDR3 contains 12 residues. CDR3 coding DNA: TGTGCCAGCTCAACAGGCAATCAGCCCCAGCATTTT. It specifies CASSTGNQPQHF.

The CDR3 reads CSARKRGGSARGEQYF. The CDR3 DNA is TGCAGTGCTAGGAAGCGGGGCGGGTCTGCCCGCGGAGAGCAGTACTTC. The chain combines TRBV20-1 with TRBJ2-7, with 7 bases identical to TRBD2. Germline CDR1 is DFQATT and CDR2 is SNEGSKA (reference sequence). CDR3 length: 16 residues. The junction had 18 bases not matched to a gene; V was cut back by 3 bases and J by 7 bases.

The chain is built from TRBV5-6 and TRBJ1-2; D is perhaps TRBD1 (6 bases). Germline CDR1 is SGHDT and CDR2 is YYEEEE. The CDR3 length is 16 residues. Deletions cut 3 bases from V and 2 bases from J, with 17 bases between. DNA of the CDR3: TGTGCCAGCAGCTCGCGCGACAGGATATTCAACTATGGCTACACCTTC. Translation gives CASSSRDRIFNYGYTF. The complete variable domain, with remaining parts taken from reference TRBV5-6 and TRBJ1-2, reads DAGVTQSPTHLIKTRGQQVTLRCSPKSGHDTVSWYQQALGQGPQFIFQYYEEEERQRGNFPDRFSGHQFPNYSSELNVNALLLGDSALYLCASSSRDRIFNYGYTFGSGTRLTVV.

As to this clonotype: The conserved phenylalanine or tryptophan normally closing the CDR3 is absent here, so this likely arose from a read error. This chain uses TRBV6-1 with TRBJ1-1; a weak D match, TRBD1 (5 bases). This CDR3 is built from 13 residues. Per germline, CDR1 MNHNS and CDR2 SASEGT. Between the trimmed V and J ends, which lost 2 bases and 4 bases, there was a span of 8 bases. The CDR3 nucleotides read TGTGCCAGCAGTGAACTTGGGGGCACTGAAGCTTTCATT. Translated, it gives CASSELGGTEAFI.

Points on this clonotype: The CDR3 does not close with the conserved phenylalanine or tryptophan, likely indicating a read error. V usage is TRBV29-1 and J usage is TRBJ1-1; D is ambiguous. CDR1 and CDR2 from the germline V gene are SQVTM and ANQGSEA. CDR3 length: 15 amino acids. The CDR3 sequence is CGVEAGWGMNTEAFY. In DNA, the CDR3 is TGCGGCGTTGAGGCGGGGTGGGGAATGAACACTGAAGCTTTCTAT.

As for this clonotype: It is likely a read error, because the conserved phenylalanine at the end of the CDR3 is missing. The DNA is omitted, as the CDR3 cannot be located on it reliably, and the CDR3 follows TCRdb's listing. This sequence joins TRBV6-6 and TRBJ2-1. The CDR3 is made up of 14 amino acids, end residues included. Germline CDR1 reads MNHNY; CDR2 reads SVGAGI (reference sequence). CDR3 loop: CASSYRTADNGQSY.

The chain joins TRBV29-1 to TRBJ2-1, with TRBD2 matching 13 bases. Germline CDR1 is SQVTM and CDR2 is ANQGSEA. The CDR3 extends over 14 amino acids. Trimming removed 8 bases from V and 13 bases from J; junction bases left unmatched: 14. CDR3 sequence reads: CSRQGLAGVCEQFF. The DNA of the CDR3 is TGCAGCCGGCAAGGACTAGCGGGAGTATGTGAACAGTTCTTC.

In the case of this clonotype: One end of the junction varies from germline; a read error may be responsible. J is TRBJ2-2 and V is TRBV29-1, with D maybe TRBD2 (6 bases). This CDR3 comprises 15 residues. Germline loops: CDR1 SQVTM, CDR2 ANQGSEA. Here the CDR3 DNA reads TGCAGCGTTGGTCATCAGGGAGGTGGCACCGGGGAGCTGCTTTTT. Translating it yields CSVGHQGGGTGELLF.

Notes on this clonotype: The final CDR3 position lacks the conserved phenylalanine or tryptophan, pointing to a likely read error. No DNA is shown, since the ends of the CDR3 on it are uncertain; the CDR3 is the one TCRdb lists. The V call is TRBV12-3 or TRBV12-4, the J call TRBJ1-5; the listed D gene, TRBD1, was not tested against the DNA. The CDR3 length is 16 residues, termini included. The chain's CDR3 is CASSSPGHISNQPQHL.

Comment on this clonotype: A read error may account for a junction end that differs from germline. This chain joins TRBV4-1 and TRBJ2-3, with 9 bases fitting TRBD2. CDR3 length equals 16 residues. The V gene's germline CDR1 is MGHRA and CDR2 YSYEKL. In DNA form, the CDR3 reads TGCGCCCGCAGCCAAGATCCGGATAGCGGGAGTATTACGCAGTATTTT. Translated: CARSQDPDSGSITQYF.